The 28 T cell receptor beta chains below were found in one sample sequenced in a study of OX40 agonist ivuxolimab in advanced cancers. Generated by immunoSEQ multiplex PCR, the TCRdb table keeps only in-frame clones and is missing some. The sample includes tens of thousands of clones, 75% to 90% seen only once; the top ten take about 10%. Sequencing was performed on CD4+ or CD8+ T cells sorted from blood, taken in a trial of the OX40 agonist ivuxolimab. Source of these receptors: an adult with an advanced solid tumor such as melanoma, head and neck, liver or kidney cancer.

This clone has a single count. The chain is built from TRBV29-1 and TRBJ1-2; no reliable D call. V was clipped by 4 bases and J by 4 bases, with 16 bases between them. CDR1 SQVTM and CDR2 ANQGSEA come from the germline V gene. The CDR3 covers 14 residues. The CDR3 sequence: CSVVGVPTGYGYTF. The CDR3 bases are TGCAGCGTTGTGGGCGTCCCCACCGGCTATGGCTACACCTTC.

The rearrangement joins TRBV30 to TRBJ2-5, with 12 bases identical to TRBD2. Germline V gene data show CDR1 as GTSNPN and CDR2 as SVGIG (reference sequence). The CDR3 extends over 14 amino acids. V trimming: 4 bases; J trimming: 5 bases; junction bases outside the gene matches: 5. The CDR3 loop is CAWNRLAGGETQYF. CDR3 nucleotide sequence: TGTGCCTGGAACCGCCTAGCGGGAGGGGAGACCCAGTACTTC.

The J gene is TRBJ2-3, the V gene TRBV11-2, with a weak D call TRBD2 (5 bases). V was shortened by 3 bases and J by 2 bases, with 9 bases between the two germline ends. The CDR3 loop spans 14 amino acids. Germline V gene data show CDR1 as SGHAT and CDR2 as FQNNGV. DNA for the CDR3: TGTGCCAGCAGCTTTCTAGCTGCCACAGATACGCAGTATTTT. Amino acid sequence: CASSFLAATDTQYF.

This rearrangement joins TRBV9 to TRBJ2-1; a weak D match, TRBD2 (6 bases). Germline V lookup: CDR1 SGDLS, CDR2 YYNGEE. The CDR3 is 15 residues long. Trimming took 2 bases from V and 8 from J, leaving 17 bases between them. The CDR3 loop reads CASSVRGSYWDEQFF. The CDR3 DNA follows: TGTGCCAGCAGCGTGCGGGGTAGCTATTGGGATGAGCAGTTCTTC. The full variable domain, its missing parts supplied by reference TRBV9 and TRBJ2-1, is DSGVTQTPKHLITATGQRVTLRCSPRSGDLSVYWYQQSLDQGLQFLIQYYNGEERAKGNILERFSAQQFPDLHSELNLSSLELGDSALYFCASSVRGSYWDEQFFGPGTRLTVL.

This CDR3 reads CASSPGPRGEQFF. The CDR3 nucleotides read TGTGCCAGCAGCCCGGGACCGCGGGGTGAGCAGTTCTTC. V and J are TRBV7-7 and TRBJ2-1; perhaps TRBD2 as D (6 bases). The CDR3 contains 13 residues. Looked up from germline, CDR1 is SSHAT and CDR2 is FNYEAQ (reference sequence). The V end was cut by 5 bases, the J end by 9 bases, with 14 bases between.

V gene TRBV2 combines with J gene TRBJ2-4; D is undetermined. V was shortened by 1 base and J by 5 bases, with 9 bases between the two germline ends. This CDR3 has 14 amino acids. CDR1 SNHLY and CDR2 FYNNEI come from the germline V gene. In nucleotides, the CDR3 is TGTGCCAGCAGTGAAGGAGCATTTCAAAACATTCAGTACTTC. Translating gives CASSEGAFQNIQYF.

This clone appeared once. The V call is TRBV15, the J call TRBJ1-3; 7 bases fit TRBD1. J gave up 4 bases and V 0 bases, and 6 bases lay outside the gene matches. The CDR3 spans 16 residues. Germline lookup yields CDR1 LNHNV and CDR2 YYDKDF (reference sequence). CDR3 nucleotide sequence: TGTGCCACCAGCAGAGATCAAGAGGGGGCGGGAAACACCATATATTTT. Protein: CATSRDQEGAGNTIYF.

The chain employs TRBV11-2 and TRBJ2-7; D perhaps matches TRBD1 (6 bases). The CDR3 is made up of 13 amino acids. V was trimmed by 4 bases and J by 2 bases, leaving 9 bases between them. Germline CDR1 is SGHAT and CDR2 is FQNNGV. The CDR3 protein is CASSSTGTYEQYF. As DNA, the CDR3 is TGTGCCAGCAGCTCGACAGGTACCTACGAGCAGTACTTC.

The chain joins TRBV11-1 to TRBJ1-1; D not certain. V dropped 5 bases and J dropped 0 bases, with 10 bases sitting between them. In germline, CDR1 is SGHAT, CDR2 FQDESV (reference sequence). The CDR3 totals 14 residues. For the CDR3, the DNA is TGTGCCAGCAGCCCGACATTATTGAACACTGAAGCTTTCTTT. This translates into CASSPTLLNTEAFF.

This chain joins TRBV9 and TRBJ1-5, with D possibly matching TRBD1 (6 bases). V was clipped by 3 bases and J by 5 bases, with 15 bases between them. The CDR3 covers 15 residues. Per the germline V gene, CDR1 is SGDLS and CDR2 is YYNGEE. The CDR3 loop is CASSGDGTFYQPQHF. The CDR3 bases are TGTGCCAGCAGCGGAGACGGGACATTTTATCAGCCCCAGCATTTT. The full variable domain, completed using reference TRBV9 and TRBJ1-5, is DSGVTQTPKHLITATGQRVTLRCSPRSGDLSVYWYQQSLDQGLQFLIQYYNGEERAKGNILERFSAQQFPDLHSELNLSSLELGDSALYFCASSGDGTFYQPQHFGDGTRLSIL.

Comments on this clone: A read error may account for a junction end that differs from germline. The rearrangement joins TRBV18 to TRBJ2-1; D might be TRBD2 (6 bases). There are 16 residues in the CDR3. Germline values: CDR1 KGHSH, CDR2 LQKENI. CDR3 loop: CASSAPILAGYNEQFF. CDR3 DNA sequence: TGTGCCAGCTCAGCACCGATACTAGCCGGGTACAATGAGCAGTTCTTC.

The chain is built from TRBV29-1 and TRBJ1-2; 7 positions match TRBD1. There are 13 residues in the CDR3. J gave up 8 bases and V 6 bases, and 12 bases lay outside the gene matches. Germline lookup yields CDR1 SQVTM and CDR2 ANQGSEA. CDR3 coding DNA: TGCAGCGTGTGGACAGGACCCGGAGGGGGCTACACCTTC. Its translation is CSVWTGPGGGYTF.

The gene calls are TRBV7-2 and TRBJ2-7; no clear D. Germline V lookup: CDR1 SGHTA, CDR2 FQGNSA. V lost 5 bases and J 4 bases, leaving 12 bases between the germline ends. The CDR3 length is 13 residues. The DNA for the CDR3 is TGTGCCAGCAGCGCGCAGAACAATTACGAGCAGTACTTC. Translated, it gives CASSAQNNYEQYF.

This clone showed up just a few times. The chain recombines TRBV7-2 with TRBJ2-1; D gene ambiguous. This CDR3 has 15 residues. V gave up 1 base and J gave up 7 bases, with 14 bases separating them. In germline, CDR1 is SGHTA, CDR2 FQGNSA. In nucleotides, the CDR3 is TGTGCCAGCAGCTTAGTGTCAGGTATGAATAATGAGCAGTTCTTC. The encoded protein is CASSLVSGMNNEQFF.

The J gene is TRBJ2-7, the V gene TRBV30; no clear D. CDR1 and CDR2 (germline): GTSNPN, SVGIG (reference sequence). Trimming removed 1 base at V and 0 bases at J, with 13 bases between. This CDR3 is built from 15 residues. The CDR3 bases are TGTGCCTGGAGTGGACTTTTTACCACCTCCTACGAGCAGTACTTC. It yields the protein CAWSGLFTTSYEQYF.

The chain is built from TRBV2 and TRBJ1-3; no reliable D call. Trimming removed 5 bases from V and 0 bases from J, with 11 bases in between. CDR3 length: 15 residues. The germline gives CDR1 SNHLY, CDR2 FYNNEI. The CDR3 DNA sequence: TGTGCCAGCAGTCTAGCAGCAAACTCTGGAAACACCATATATTTT. Translated: CASSLAANSGNTIYF.

V and J are TRBV7-9 and TRBJ2-1; 9 bases line up with TRBD2. The CDR3 extends over 16 amino acids. With 5 bases clipped from V and 5 bases from J, the junction kept 10 bases outside the gene matches. CDR1 and CDR2 from the germline V gene are SEHNR and FQNEAQ (reference sequence). The CDR3 here is CASSPQTSGLNNEQFF. The CDR3 nucleotides read TGTGCCAGCAGCCCCCAGACTAGCGGCCTTAACAATGAGCAGTTCTTC.

This sequence joins TRBV5-1 and TRBJ2-1, with 10 nucleotides matching TRBD2. V shed 0 bases and J 5 bases; nucleotides not matched to a gene: 2. The V gene's germline CDR1 is SGHRS and CDR2 YFSETQ. The CDR3 runs to 15 residues. The CDR3 DNA follows: TGCGCCAGCAGCTTGGTTCTAGCGGGGGACAATGAGCAGTTCTTC. Translation: CASSLVLAGDNEQFF.

The chain joins TRBV11-3 to TRBJ2-7, with 8 bases that match TRBD1. The CDR3 loop spans 16 amino acids. Trimming at V came to 1 base and at J to 3 bases, leaving 8 bases not matched to a gene. In germline, CDR1 is SGHNT, CDR2 YENEEA. The CDR3 DNA sequence: TGTGCCAGCAGCTTAGCTCAGAAACAGGGGGTCTACGAGCAGTACTTC. Translating gives CASSLAQKQGVYEQYF.

This clone appeared once. The genes are TRBV10-1 and TRBJ2-1, with D unresolved. CDR1 is WNHNN and CDR2 is SYGVQD in the germline V gene (reference sequence). This CDR3 has 13 residues. V lost 0 bases to trimming and J lost 7 bases, with 7 bases between them. CDR3 loop: CASSESGPNEQFF. The DNA for the CDR3 is TGCGCCAGCAGTGAGTCTGGGCCGAATGAGCAGTTCTTC.

This clone was detected once. The chain combines TRBV28 with TRBJ1-6; D gene unclear. V was clipped by 2 bases and J by 4 bases, with 6 bases between them. Germline V lookup: CDR1 MDHEN, CDR2 SYDVKM. The CDR3 extends over 14 amino acids. The CDR3 DNA follows: TGTGCCAGCAGTTTAGGGCAGTATAATTCACCCCTCCACTTT. It is translated as CASSLGQYNSPLHF.

Remarks on this clone: Germline is not matched at one junction end, which may reflect a read error. The CDR3 sequence: CASSLGEHTGELFF. The DNA of the CDR3 is TGTGCTAGCAGCTTAGGGGAGCACACCGGGGAGCTGTTTTTT. The chain links TRBV7-7 to TRBJ2-2; D may be TRBD1 or TRBD2 (5 bases each). Germline-derived CDR1 and CDR2 are SSHAT and FNYEAQ (reference sequence). The CDR3 consists of 14 residues.

This chain connects TRBV29-1 to TRBJ2-5; either TRBD1 or TRBD2 may fit D (6 bases each). V lost 6 bases to trimming and J lost 3 bases, with 20 bases between them. The CDR3 runs to 15 residues. In germline, CDR1 is SQVTM, CDR2 ANQGSEA. Here the CDR3 DNA reads TGCAGCGTCGGACCCGAGACAGGAGGGGAAGAGACCCAGTACTTC. Translated: CSVGPETGGEETQYF.

The chain carries TRBV11-2 and TRBJ2-1; 12 bases are a match to TRBD2. J was trimmed by 7 bases and V by 5 bases; bases with no gene match: 9. The CDR3 has 16 amino acids. Per germline, CDR1 SGHAT and CDR2 FQNNGV. CDR3 DNA sequence: TGTGCCAGCAGCGCTAGCGGGAGGGCCCTTTTGAATGAGCAGTTCTTC. It translates to CASSASGRALLNEQFF.

This chain links TRBV27 with TRBJ1-3, with 10 bases matching TRBD1. Trimming at V came to 6 bases and at J to 4 bases, leaving 15 bases not matched to a gene. The CDR3 extends over 18 amino acids. Germline V gene data show CDR1 as MNHEY and CDR2 as SMNVEV (reference sequence). CDR3 DNA: TGTGCCAGCAGCAGAACCCCCGACAGGGGGCATAACGGAAACACCATATATTTT. Amino acids: CASSRTPDRGHNGNTIYF.

The chain employs TRBV7-2 and TRBJ2-7, with a weak D call TRBD1 (5 bases). Germline loops: CDR1 SGHTA, CDR2 FQGNSA. The CDR3 consists of 14 residues. V shed 5 bases and J shed 6 bases, with 17 bases lying between them. CDR3 in amino acids: CASSRRGEKGEQYF. CDR3 bases: TGTGCCAGCAGCCGAAGGGGCGAGAAGGGCGAGCAGTACTTC.

The chain recombines TRBV7-9 with TRBJ2-3, with TRBD2 matching 11 bases. The CDR3 loop spans 15 amino acids. Germline V lookup: CDR1 SEHNR, CDR2 FQNEAQ (reference sequence). After removal of 5 bases from V and 1 base from J, the junction contained 2 bases not matched to a gene. The CDR3 sequence: CASSRLAGRTDTQYF. The CDR3 DNA reads as TGTGCCAGCAGCAGACTAGCGGGGCGCACAGATACGCAGTATTTT.

The CDR3 here is CASSLTSYNSPLHF. CDR3 coding DNA: TGTGCCAGCAGTTTAACTTCCTATAATTCACCCCTCCACTTT. J is TRBJ1-6 and V is TRBV27; D gene uncertain. In germline, CDR1 is MNHEY, CDR2 SMNVEV (reference sequence). The CDR3 sequence is 14 residues long. Between the trimmed V and J ends, which lost 2 bases and 1 base, there was a span of 3 bases.